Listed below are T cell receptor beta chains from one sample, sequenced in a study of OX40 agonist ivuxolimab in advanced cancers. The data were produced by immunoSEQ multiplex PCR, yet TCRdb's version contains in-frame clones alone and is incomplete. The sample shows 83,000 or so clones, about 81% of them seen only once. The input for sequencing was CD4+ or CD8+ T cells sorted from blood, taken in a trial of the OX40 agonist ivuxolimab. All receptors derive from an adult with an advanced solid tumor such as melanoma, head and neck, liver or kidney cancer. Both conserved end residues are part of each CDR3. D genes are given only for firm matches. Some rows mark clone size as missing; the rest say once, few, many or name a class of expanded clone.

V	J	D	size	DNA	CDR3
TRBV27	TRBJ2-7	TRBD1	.	TGTGCCAGCAGACGGACAGGGAGCTCCTACGAGCAGTACTTC	CASRRTGSSYEQYF
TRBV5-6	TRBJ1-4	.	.	TGTGCCAGCAGCTTACTGGGACCCATTGAAAAACTGTTTTTT	CASSLLGPIEKLFF
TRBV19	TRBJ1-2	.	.	TGTGCCAGTAAAAACTCTGTTGTCACTCGGGGCTACACCTTC	CASKNSVVTRGYTF
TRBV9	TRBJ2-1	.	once	TGTGCCAGCAGCCCCGGGGGACAGCCCTACAATGAGCAGTTCTTC	CASSPGGQPYNEQFF
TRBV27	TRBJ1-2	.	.	TGTGCCAGCAGTCCCATACCGGGACGCCTCATGCTTTATGGCTACACCTTC	CASSPIPGRLMLYGYTF
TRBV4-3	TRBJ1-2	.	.	TGCGCCAGCAGCCAAGGACAGGCCGATGGCTACACCTTC	CASSQGQADGYTF
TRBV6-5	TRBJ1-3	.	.	TGTGCCAGCAGTCGGACTGCCTACTCTGGAAACACCATATATTTT	CASSRTAYSGNTIYF
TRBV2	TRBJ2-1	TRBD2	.	TGTGCTTTGACTGGGGGGGAACTGAATGAGCAGTTCTTC	CALTGGELNEQFF
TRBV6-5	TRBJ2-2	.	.	TGTGCCAGCAGTTACCCAAACACCGGGGAGCTGTTTTTT	CASSYPNTGELFF
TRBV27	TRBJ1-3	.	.	TGTGCCAGCAGTTTAAGGGGAGCCTATGGAAACACCATATATTTT	CASSLRGAYGNTIYF
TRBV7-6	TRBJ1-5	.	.	TGTGCCAGCAGCCAAACCTCGGGGGGCCGACAGCCCCAGCATTTT	CASSQTSGGRQPQHF
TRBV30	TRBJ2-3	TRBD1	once	TGTGCCTCCCCCGGGACAGGGCGTACAGATACGCAGTATTTT	CASPGTGRTDTQYF
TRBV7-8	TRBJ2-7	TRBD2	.	TGTGCCAGCAGCCCCCGCTTACTAGCGGGAGAAAGTGTGCAGTACTTC	CASSPRLLAGESVQYF
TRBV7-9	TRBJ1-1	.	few	TGTGCCAGCAGCTTAGCCACCCTGACTGAAGCTTTCTTT	CASSLATLTEAFF
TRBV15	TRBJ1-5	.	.	TGTGCCACCAGCAGTAGAATAGGGCCCCAGCATTTT	CATSSRIGPQHF